Each of the 6 T cell receptor beta chains below was sequenced from the same sample in a study of CXCR3-negative and CXCR3-positive naive CD8 T cells. Overall study results and limits: Greater hydrophobicity was found in TRB CDR3s of CXCR3-positive naive cells than of CXCR3-negative naive cells.

Their target antigens are unknown. Carrying UMI labels, the TRB cDNA libraries were prepared through 5' RACE. With the 5' RACE reads reprocessed, TCRdb shows one record per CDR3 protein and no DNA. In all, the sample yields around 61,000 distinct CDR3 sequences. Sequencing was performed on naive CXCR3+ CD8+ T cells from blood. Subset given: CD45RO-CCR7+CD27+CD95- naive CD8+ T cells expressing CXCR3 (TNR3+). All receptors come from a human donor in good health. Some clones in this sample may be carry-over from other donors' samples.

The gene calls are TRBV11-3 and TRBJ2-1. The CDR3 covers 13 residues. Germline CDR1 SGHNT, CDR2 YENEEA. The chain's CDR3 is CASSFGRYNEQFF.

The chain employs TRBV6-6 and TRBJ2-3. Per the germline V gene, CDR1 is MNHNY and CDR2 is SVGAGI (reference sequence). The CDR3 is made up of 15 amino acids. The CDR3 region is CASSYHSHSTDTQYF.

The chain employs TRBV5-1 and TRBJ2-7. The CDR3 loop spans 13 amino acids. Per germline, CDR1 SGHRS and CDR2 YFSETQ. CDR3 in amino acids: CASSLDTSYEQYF.

This rearrangement joins TRBV29-1 to TRBJ2-3; the D call from TCRdb, TRBD1, cannot be confirmed without DNA. CDR3 length: 13 amino acids. The V gene's germline CDR1 is SQVTM and CDR2 ANQGSEA. The CDR3 spells CSGRGQDTDTQYF.

This CDR3 is CASSGQYGYTF. The chain carries TRBV9 and TRBJ1-2; the TRBD1 assignment by TCRdb is unverifiable without DNA. Germline V gene lookup returns CDR1 SGDLS and CDR2 YYNGEE. The CDR3 is made up of 11 amino acids.

V and J are TRBV4-3 and TRBJ2-1; TCRdb designates TRBD2, a call that cannot be tested without DNA. The CDR3 has 16 residues. Germline-derived CDR1 and CDR2 are LGHNA and YSLEER. The CDR3 here is CASSQDGAGGQNEQFF.